The present T cell receptor beta chain was sequenced within a study of shared clonotypes between healthy human individuals. Profiling relied on immunoSEQ multiplex PCR, and the TCRdb table lists in-frame clones only, not all of them. The top ten clones hold approximately 12% of a sample with about 450,000 clones, around 79% of them seen once. Material for sequencing was PBMCs. The source of this sequence is a woman aged 40 to 55 in good health. Some clones in this sample may be carry-over from other donors' samples.

CDR3 region: CASSTAGGTEAFF. The CDR3 DNA sequence: TGTGCCAGCAGCACCGCGGGGGGCACTGAAGCTTTCTTT. The rearrangement joins TRBV11-2 to TRBJ1-1, with a tentative D call TRBD1 (5 bases). V gave up 5 bases and J gave up 4 bases, with 11 bases separating them. Germline V gene lookup returns CDR1 SGHAT and CDR2 FQNNGV. The CDR3 runs to 13 residues.